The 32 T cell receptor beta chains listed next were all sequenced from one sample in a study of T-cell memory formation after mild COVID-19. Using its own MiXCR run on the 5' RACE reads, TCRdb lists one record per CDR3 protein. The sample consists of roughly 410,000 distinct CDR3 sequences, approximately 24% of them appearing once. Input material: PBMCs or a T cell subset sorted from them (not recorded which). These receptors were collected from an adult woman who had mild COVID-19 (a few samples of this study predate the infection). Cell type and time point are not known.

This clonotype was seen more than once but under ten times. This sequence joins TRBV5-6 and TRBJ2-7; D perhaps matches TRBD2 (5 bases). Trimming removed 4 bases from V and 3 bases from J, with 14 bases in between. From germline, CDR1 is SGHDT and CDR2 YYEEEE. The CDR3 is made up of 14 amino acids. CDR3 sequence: CASSARRGIYEQYF. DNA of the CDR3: TGTGCCAGCAGCGCGCGACGGGGAATCTACGAGCAGTACTTC.

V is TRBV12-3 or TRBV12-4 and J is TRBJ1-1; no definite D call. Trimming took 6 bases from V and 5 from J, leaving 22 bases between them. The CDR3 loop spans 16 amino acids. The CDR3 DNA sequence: TGTGCCAGCAGAAAAGGAGGAGGTGGGTTCCGGACTGAAGCTTTCTTT. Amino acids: CASRKGGGGFRTEAFF.

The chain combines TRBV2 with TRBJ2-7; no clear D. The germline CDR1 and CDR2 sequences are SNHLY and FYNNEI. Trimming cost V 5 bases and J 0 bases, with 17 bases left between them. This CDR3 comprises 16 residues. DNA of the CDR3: TGTGCCAGCAGTAACCACGGACGGAAAAGCTCCTACGAGCAGTACTTC. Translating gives CASSNHGRKSSYEQYF.

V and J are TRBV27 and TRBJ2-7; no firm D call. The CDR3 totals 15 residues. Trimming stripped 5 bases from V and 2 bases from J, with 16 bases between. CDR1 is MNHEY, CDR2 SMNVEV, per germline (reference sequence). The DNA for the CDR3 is TGTGCCAGCAGTCTCCTGGTAGCCGTTCCCTACGAGCAGTACTTC. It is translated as CASSLLVAVPYEQYF.

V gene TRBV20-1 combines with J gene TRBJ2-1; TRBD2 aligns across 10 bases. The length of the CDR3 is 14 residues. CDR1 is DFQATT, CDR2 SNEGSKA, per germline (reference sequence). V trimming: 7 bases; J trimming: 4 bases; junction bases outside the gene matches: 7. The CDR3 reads CSGEGTSEYNEQFF. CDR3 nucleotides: TGCAGTGGTGAGGGGACTAGCGAGTACAATGAGCAGTTCTTC.

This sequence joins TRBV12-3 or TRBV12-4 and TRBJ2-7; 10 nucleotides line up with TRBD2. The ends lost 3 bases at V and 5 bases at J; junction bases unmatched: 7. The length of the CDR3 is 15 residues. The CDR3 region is CASSFRLAGAHEQYF. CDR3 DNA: TGTGCCAGCAGTTTTCGGCTAGCGGGAGCCCACGAGCAGTACTTC.

This chain's CDR3 is CASSNETPETQYF. The DNA of the CDR3 is TGTGCCAGTAGTAATGAAACACCGGAGACCCAGTACTTC. This chain uses TRBV19 with TRBJ2-5, with no clear D. The CDR3 extends over 13 amino acids. Germline CDR1 reads LNHDA; CDR2 reads SQIVND (reference sequence). Trimming left V 4 bases short and J 5 bases short, with 11 bases between.

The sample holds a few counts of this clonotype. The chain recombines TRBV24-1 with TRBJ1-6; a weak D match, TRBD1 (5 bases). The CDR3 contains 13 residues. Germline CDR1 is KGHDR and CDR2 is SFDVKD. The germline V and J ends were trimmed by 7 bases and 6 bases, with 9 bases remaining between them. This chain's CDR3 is CATSKGINSPLHF. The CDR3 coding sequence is TGTGCCACCAGCAAGGGGATTAATTCACCCCTCCACTTT.

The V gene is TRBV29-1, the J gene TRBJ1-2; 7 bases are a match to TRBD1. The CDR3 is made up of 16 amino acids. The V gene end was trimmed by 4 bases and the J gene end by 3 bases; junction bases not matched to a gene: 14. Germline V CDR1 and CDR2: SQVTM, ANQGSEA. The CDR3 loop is CSVVGQGRGLDYGYTF. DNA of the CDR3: TGCAGCGTTGTAGGCCAGGGGAGGGGGCTCGACTATGGCTACACCTTC.

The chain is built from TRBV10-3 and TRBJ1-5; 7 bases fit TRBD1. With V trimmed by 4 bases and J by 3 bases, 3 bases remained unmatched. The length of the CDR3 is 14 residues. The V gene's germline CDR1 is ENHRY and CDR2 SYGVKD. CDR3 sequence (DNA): TGTGCCATCAGTGGGACAGGTCCCAATCAGCCCCAGCATTTT. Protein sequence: CAISGTGPNQPQHF.

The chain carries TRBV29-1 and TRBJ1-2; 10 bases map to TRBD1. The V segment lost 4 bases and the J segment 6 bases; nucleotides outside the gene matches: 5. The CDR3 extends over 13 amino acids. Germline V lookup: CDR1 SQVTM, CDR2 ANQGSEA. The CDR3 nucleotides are TGCAGCGTTGGACGTGGACAGGGGGATGGCTACACCTTC. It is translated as CSVGRGQGDGYTF.

DNA of the CDR3: TGTGCCAGCAGTCCACCCCGGGGGGGCCTAAGCTCCTACGAGCAGTACTTC. Residues: CASSPPRGGLSSYEQYF. The genes are TRBV12-3 or TRBV12-4 and TRBJ2-7; 8 bases are shared with TRBD2. This CDR3 has 17 residues. V lost 5 bases to trimming and J lost 0 bases; unmatched junction nucleotides: 12.

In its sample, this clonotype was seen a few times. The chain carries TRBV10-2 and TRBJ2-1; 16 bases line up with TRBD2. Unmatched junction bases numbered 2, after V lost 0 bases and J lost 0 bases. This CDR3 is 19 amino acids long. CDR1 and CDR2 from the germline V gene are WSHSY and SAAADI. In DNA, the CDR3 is TGCGCCAGCAGTGAGTCGGGACTAGCGGGAGGGAGCTCCTACAATGAGCAGTTCTTC. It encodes CASSESGLAGGSSYNEQFF.

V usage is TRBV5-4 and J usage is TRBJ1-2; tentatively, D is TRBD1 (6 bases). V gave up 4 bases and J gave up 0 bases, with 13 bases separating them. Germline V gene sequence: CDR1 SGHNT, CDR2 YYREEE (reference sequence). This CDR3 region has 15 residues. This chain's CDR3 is CASSPGDIANYGYTF. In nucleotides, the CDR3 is TGTGCCAGCAGCCCGGGGGACATTGCTAACTATGGCTACACCTTC.

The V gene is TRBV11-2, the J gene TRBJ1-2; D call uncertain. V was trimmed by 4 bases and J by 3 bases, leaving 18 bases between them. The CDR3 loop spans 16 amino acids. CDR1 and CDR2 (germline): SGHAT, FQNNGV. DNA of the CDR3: TGTGCCAGCAGCTCCCGACGCAGCCCGGCGGACTATGGCTACACCTTC. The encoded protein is CASSSRRSPADYGYTF.

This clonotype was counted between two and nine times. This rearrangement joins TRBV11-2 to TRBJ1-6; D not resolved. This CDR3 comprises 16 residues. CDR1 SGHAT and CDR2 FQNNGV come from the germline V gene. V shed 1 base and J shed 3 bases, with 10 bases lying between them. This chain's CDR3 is CASSLANTVYNSPLHF. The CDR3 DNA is TGTGCCAGCAGCTTAGCCAACACTGTCTATAATTCACCCCTCCACTTT.

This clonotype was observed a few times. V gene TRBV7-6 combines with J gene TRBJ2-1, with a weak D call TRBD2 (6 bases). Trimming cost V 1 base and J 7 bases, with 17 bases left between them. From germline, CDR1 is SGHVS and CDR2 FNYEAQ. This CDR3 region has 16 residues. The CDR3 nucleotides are TGTGCCAGCAGCTTAGGTGTCGGGGGTTTACGGAATGAGCAGTTCTTC. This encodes CASSLGVGGLRNEQFF.

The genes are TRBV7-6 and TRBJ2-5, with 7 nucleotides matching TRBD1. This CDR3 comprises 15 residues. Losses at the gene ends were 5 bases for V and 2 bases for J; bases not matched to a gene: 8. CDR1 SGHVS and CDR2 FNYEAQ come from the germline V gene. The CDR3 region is CASSDTTRGQETQYF. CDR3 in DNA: TGTGCCAGCAGCGATACCACCAGGGGGCAAGAGACCCAGTACTTC.

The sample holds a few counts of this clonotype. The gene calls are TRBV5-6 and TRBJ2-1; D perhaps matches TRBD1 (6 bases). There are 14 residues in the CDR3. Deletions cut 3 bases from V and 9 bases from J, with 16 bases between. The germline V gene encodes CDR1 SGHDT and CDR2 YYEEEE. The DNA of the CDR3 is TGTGCCAGCAGCTCGGCGCTCCGAGGGGGTGAGCAGTTCTTC. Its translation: CASSSALRGGEQFF. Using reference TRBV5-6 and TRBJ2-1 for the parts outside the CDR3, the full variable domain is DAGVTQSPTHLIKTRGQQVTLRCSPKSGHDTVSWYQQALGQGPQFIFQYYEEEERQRGNFPDRFSGHQFPNYSSELNVNALLLGDSALYLCASSSALRGGEQFFGPGTRLTVL.

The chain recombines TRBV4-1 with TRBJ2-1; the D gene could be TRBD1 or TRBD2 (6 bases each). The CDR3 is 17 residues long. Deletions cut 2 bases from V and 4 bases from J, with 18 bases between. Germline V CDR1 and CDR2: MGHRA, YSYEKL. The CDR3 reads CASSQQRGAPLYNEQFF. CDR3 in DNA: TGCGCCAGCAGCCAACAGAGGGGGGCCCCCCTTTACAATGAGCAGTTCTTC.

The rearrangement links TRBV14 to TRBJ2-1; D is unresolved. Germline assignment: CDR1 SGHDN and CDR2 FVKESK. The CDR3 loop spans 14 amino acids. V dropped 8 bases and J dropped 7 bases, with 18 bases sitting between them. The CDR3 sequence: CASAVWSAVNEQFF. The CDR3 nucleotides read TGTGCCAGCGCAGTTTGGTCAGCAGTAAATGAGCAGTTCTTC.

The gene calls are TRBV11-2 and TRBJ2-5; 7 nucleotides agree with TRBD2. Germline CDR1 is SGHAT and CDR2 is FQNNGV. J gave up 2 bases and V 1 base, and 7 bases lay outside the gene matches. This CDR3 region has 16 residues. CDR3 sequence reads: CASSLGTLAEQETQYF. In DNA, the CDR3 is TGTGCCAGCAGCTTAGGGACTCTAGCGGAGCAAGAGACCCAGTACTTC.

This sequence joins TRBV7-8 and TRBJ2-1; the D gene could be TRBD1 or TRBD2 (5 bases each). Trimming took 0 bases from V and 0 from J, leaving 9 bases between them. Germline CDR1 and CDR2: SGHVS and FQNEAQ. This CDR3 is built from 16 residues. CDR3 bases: TGTGCCAGCAGCTTAGCAGGGACGTTCTCCTACAATGAGCAGTTCTTC. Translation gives CASSLAGTFSYNEQFF.

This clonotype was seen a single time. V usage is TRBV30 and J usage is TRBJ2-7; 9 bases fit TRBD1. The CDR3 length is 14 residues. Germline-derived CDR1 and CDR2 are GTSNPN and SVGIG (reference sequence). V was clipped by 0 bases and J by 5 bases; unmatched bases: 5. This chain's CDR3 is CAWSVGQGIHEQYF. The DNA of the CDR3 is TGTGCCTGGAGTGTAGGACAGGGGATCCACGAGCAGTACTTC.

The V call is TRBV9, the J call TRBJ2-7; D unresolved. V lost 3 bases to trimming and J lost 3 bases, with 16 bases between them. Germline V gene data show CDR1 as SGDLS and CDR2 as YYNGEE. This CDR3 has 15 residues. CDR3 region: CASSANEQQDYEQYF. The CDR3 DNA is TGTGCCAGCAGCGCCAACGAACAGCAAGACTACGAGCAGTACTTC.

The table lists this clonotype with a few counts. CDR3 coding DNA: TGTGCCAGCAGCCCCCTCCATGCGGGGACTGGAAACACCATATATTTT. Translated, it gives CASSPLHAGTGNTIYF. The chain uses TRBV7-6 and TRBJ1-3; D remains ambiguous. Germline values: CDR1 SGHVS, CDR2 FNYEAQ. The V gene lost 5 bases and the J gene lost 2 bases, with 16 bases spanning the gap. The CDR3 contains 16 residues.

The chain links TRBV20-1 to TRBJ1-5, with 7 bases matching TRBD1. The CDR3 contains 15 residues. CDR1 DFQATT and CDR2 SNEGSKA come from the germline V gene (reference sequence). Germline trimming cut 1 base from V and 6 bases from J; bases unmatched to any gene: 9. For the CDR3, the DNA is TGCAGTGCTAGAGTTGGGTCAGGGGGAAGTCAGCCCCAGCATTTT. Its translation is CSARVGSGGSQPQHF.

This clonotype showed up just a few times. The CDR3 reads CASSQVGGVDEQFF. The CDR3 DNA is TGCGCCAGCAGCCAAGTCGGGGGGGTCGATGAGCAGTTCTTC. The chain combines TRBV4-3 with TRBJ2-1, with 8 bases identical to TRBD2. The CDR3 is 14 residues long. V dropped 1 base and J dropped 8; count of bases not matched to a gene: 4. CDR1 LGHNA and CDR2 YSLEER come from the germline V gene.

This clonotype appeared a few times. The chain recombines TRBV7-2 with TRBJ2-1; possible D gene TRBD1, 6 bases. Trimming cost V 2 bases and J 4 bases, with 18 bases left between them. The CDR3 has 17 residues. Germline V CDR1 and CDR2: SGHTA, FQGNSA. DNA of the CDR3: TGTGCCAGCAGCTTAAGGGTGGGACACCTCGGGTACAATGAGCAGTTCTTC. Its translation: CASSLRVGHLGYNEQFF.

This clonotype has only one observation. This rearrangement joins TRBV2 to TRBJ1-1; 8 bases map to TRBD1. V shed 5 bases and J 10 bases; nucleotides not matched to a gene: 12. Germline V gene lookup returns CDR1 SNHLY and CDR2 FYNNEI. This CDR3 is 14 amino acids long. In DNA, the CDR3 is TGTGCCAGCAGTCTTACTATTTCCGGGACAGGAGCTTTCTTT. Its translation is CASSLTISGTGAFF.

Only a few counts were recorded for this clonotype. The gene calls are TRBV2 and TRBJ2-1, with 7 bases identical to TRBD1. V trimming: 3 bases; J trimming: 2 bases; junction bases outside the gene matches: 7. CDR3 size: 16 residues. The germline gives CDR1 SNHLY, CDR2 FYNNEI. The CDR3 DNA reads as TGTGCCAGCAGTGATCAGAGGGGGCCGACCTACAATGAGCAGTTCTTC. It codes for CASSDQRGPTYNEQFF.

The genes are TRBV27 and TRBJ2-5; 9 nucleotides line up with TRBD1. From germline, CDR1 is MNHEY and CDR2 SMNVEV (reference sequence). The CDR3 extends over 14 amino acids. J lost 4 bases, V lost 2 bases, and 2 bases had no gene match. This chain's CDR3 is CASSLNRGRETQYF. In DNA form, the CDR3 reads TGTGCCAGCAGTTTAAACAGGGGGCGAGAGACCCAGTACTTC.